This T cell receptor beta chain was retrieved from a study of memory CD4+ T cells and cytomegalovirus serostatus. Turning to the study itself: This sample comes from healthy Belgian adults, several CMV seropositive, around 26 seronegative. Study-wide results and limits: Each of 65 to 70 CMV-associated TCRbeta sequences occurred in one to five individuals. Median bootstrapped AUC for CMV status was just under 0.97 originally, approximately 0.93 US-trained.

Trimming removed 4 bases at V and 4 bases at J, with 20 bases between. Germline lookup yields CDR1 SGHRS and CDR2 YFSETQ. This CDR3 is 16 amino acids long. As to this clone: What it binds is not known.

The sort gate was single viable CD3+CD4+CD8-CD45RO+ cells for memory CD4+ T cells. CD4+ T cells were isolated by positive magnetic selection. Sequenced by immunoSEQ multiplex PCR; TCRdb stores in-frame clones only, minus some. This table holds some 29,000 clones, 65% to 80% found once. The chain combines TRBV5-1 with TRBJ2-5, with D possibly called TRBD1 or TRBD2 (6 bases each). The receptor was derived from an adult in good health and CMV-seronegative. Some clones in this sample may be carry-over from other donors' samples. Source material: memory CD4+ T cells from blood. Here the CDR3 DNA reads TGCGCCAGCAGCGTGGAGGCGGGACAACTGAGAGAGACCCAGTACTTC. As protein: CASSVEAGQLRETQYF.